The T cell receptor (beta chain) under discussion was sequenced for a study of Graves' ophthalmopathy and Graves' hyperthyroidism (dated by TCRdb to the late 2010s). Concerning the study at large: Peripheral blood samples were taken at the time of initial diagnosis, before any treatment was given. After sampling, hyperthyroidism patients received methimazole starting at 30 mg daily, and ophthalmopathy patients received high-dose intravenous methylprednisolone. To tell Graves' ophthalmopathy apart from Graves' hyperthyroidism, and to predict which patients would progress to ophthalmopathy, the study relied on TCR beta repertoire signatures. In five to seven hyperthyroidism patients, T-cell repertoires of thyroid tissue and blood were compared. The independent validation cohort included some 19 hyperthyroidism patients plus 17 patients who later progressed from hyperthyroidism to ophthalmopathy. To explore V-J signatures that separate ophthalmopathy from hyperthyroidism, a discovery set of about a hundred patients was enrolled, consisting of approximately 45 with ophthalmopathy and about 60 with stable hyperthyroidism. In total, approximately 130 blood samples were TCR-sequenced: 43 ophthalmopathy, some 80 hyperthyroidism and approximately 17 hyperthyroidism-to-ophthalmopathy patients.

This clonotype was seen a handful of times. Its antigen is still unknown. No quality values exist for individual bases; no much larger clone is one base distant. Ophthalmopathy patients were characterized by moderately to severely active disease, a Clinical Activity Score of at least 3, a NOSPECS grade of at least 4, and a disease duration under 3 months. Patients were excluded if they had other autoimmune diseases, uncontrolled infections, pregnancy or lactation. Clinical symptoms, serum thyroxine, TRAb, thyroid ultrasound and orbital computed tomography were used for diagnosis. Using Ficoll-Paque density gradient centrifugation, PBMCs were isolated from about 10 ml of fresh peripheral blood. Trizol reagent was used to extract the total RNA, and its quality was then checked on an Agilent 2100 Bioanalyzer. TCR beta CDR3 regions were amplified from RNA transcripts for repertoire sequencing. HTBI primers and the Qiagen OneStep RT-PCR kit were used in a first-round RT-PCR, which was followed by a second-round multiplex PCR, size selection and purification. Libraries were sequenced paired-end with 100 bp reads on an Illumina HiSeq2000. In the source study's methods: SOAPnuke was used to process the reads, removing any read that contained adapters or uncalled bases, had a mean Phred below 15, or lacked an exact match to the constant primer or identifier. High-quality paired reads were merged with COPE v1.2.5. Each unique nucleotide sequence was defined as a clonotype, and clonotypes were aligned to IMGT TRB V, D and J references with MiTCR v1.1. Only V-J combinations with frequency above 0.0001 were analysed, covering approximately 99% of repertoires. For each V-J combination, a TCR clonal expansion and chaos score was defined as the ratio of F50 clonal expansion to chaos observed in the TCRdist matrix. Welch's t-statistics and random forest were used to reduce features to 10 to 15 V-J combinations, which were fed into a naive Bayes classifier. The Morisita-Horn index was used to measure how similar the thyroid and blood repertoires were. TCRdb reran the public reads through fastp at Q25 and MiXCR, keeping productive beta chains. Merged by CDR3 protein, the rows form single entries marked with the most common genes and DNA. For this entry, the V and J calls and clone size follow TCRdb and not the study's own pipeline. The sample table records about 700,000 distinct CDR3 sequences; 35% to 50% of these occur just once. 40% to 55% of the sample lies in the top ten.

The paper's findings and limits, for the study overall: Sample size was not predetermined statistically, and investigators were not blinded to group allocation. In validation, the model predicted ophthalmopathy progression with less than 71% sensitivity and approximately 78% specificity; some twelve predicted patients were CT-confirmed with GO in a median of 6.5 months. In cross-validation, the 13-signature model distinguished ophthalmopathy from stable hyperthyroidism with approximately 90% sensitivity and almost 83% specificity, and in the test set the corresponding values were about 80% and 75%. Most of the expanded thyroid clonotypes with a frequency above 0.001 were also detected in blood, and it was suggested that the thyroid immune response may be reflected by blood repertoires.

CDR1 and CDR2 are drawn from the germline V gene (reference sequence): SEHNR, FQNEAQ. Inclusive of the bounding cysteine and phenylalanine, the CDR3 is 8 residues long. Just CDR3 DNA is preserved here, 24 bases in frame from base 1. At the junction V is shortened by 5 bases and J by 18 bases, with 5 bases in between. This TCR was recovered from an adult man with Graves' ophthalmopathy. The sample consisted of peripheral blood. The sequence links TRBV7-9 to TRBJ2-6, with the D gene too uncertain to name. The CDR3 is CASSAQTF. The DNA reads TGTGCCAGCAGCGCCCAGACTTTC. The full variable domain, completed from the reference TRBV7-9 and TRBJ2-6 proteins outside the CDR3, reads DTGVSQNPRHKITKRGQNVTFRCDPISEHNRLYWYRQTLGQGPEFLTYFQNEAQLEKSRLLSDRFSAERPKGSFSTLEIQRTEQGDSAMYLCASSAQTFGAGSRLTVL.